This T cell receptor (beta chain) was obtained from a study of blood T cell repertoires in COVID-19. Study-level information: Donors in the United States, Italy and Spain gave samples during acute or convalescent COVID-19. The cDNA or gDNA used as material had been derived from T cells, B-cell-depleted T cells, or PBMCs.

Authors' analysis steps: By means of reference gene primer amplification, nucleated cell counts were estimated. Only in-frame clones appear in the TCRdb table, and some are missing; sequencing was by immunoSEQ multiplex PCR. V and J calls and clone size are as listed in that table; D and trimming were resolved from the DNA. The data show some 190,000 clones, 88% seen once. The CDR3 is made up of 16 amino acids. V lost 2 bases and J lost 2, with 14 bases in between. Per germline, CDR1 MGHDK and CDR2 SYGVNS. This receptor was obtained from a human donor in a cohort sampled during active COVID-19. This chain uses TRBV25-1 with TRBJ2-3, with a tentative D call TRBD1 (6 bases). The sequencing sample was made of peripheral blood. The CDR3: CASSERVGGFTDTQYF. The CDR3 DNA sequence: TGTGCCAGCAGTGAACGCGTTGGGGGCTTCACAGATACGCAGTATTTT.